These 31 T cell receptor beta chains were all obtained from the same sample, sequenced in a study of cytomegalovirus exposure and HLA in healthy donors. Vbeta (60) and Jbeta (13) primers were used in the PCR. Generated by immunoSEQ multiplex PCR, the TCRdb table keeps only in-frame clones and is missing some. The sample has around 140,000 clones, roughly four fifths seen once. Sequenced sample: PBMCs. The receptors were gathered from an older woman in good health and CMV-seronegative.

This chain links TRBV11-2 with TRBJ2-1, with 10 positions matching TRBD2. Germline trimming cut 4 bases from V and 6 bases from J; bases unmatched to any gene: 6. Germline CDR1 and CDR2: SGHAT and FQNNGV. The CDR3 is 15 amino acids. The CDR3 bases are TGTGCCAGCAGCTCGCTAGCGGGAGCCGGCAATGAGCAGTTCTTC. This translates into CASSSLAGAGNEQFF.

The chain combines TRBV30 with TRBJ1-4, with D perhaps matching TRBD1 (5 bases). V was trimmed by 0 bases and J by 4 bases, leaving 12 bases between them. Germline CDR1 and CDR2: GTSNPN and SVGIG (reference sequence). The CDR3 is 15 amino acids. The CDR3 DNA sequence: TGTGCCTGGAGTGTACCAGGGCACAATAATGAAAAACTGTTTTTT. Protein: CAWSVPGHNNEKLFF.

The chain joins TRBV13 to TRBJ2-5, with 9 bases that match TRBD1. J was trimmed by 1 base and V by 0 bases; bases with no gene match: 9. The CDR3 has 18 residues. The germline CDR1 and CDR2 sequences are PRHDT and FYEKMQ (reference sequence). CDR3 DNA: TGTGCCAGCAGCTTAGGTCCGGGGCCGGGACAGGGCCAAGAGACCCAGTACTTC. Protein: CASSLGPGPGQGQETQYF.

V is TRBV6-5 and J is TRBJ1-2, with no clear D. CDR3 length equals 14 residues. Germline V gene lookup returns CDR1 MNHEY and CDR2 SVGAGI. Trimming removed 0 bases at V and 2 bases at J, with 7 bases between. As DNA, the CDR3 is TGTGCCAGCAGTTACTCGACCAGGAACTATGGCTACACCTTC. This codes for CASSYSTRNYGYTF.

The chain's CDR3 is CASSFLSYEQYF. As DNA, the CDR3 is TGTGCCAGCAGTTTTCTATCCTACGAGCAGTACTTC. The V and J genes are TRBV27 and TRBJ2-7; D not certain. The CDR3 extends over 12 amino acids. Germline CDR1 MNHEY, CDR2 SMNVEV (reference sequence). V was cut by 3 bases and J by 1 base, with 4 bases left in between.

This clone was counted between two and nine times. V usage is TRBV10-1 and J usage is TRBJ1-1, with 8 positions matching TRBD1. The CDR3 spans 14 residues. Losses at the gene ends were 1 base for V and 6 bases for J; bases not matched to a gene: 4. Germline V gene data show CDR1 as WNHNN and CDR2 as SYGVQD (reference sequence). The chain's CDR3 is CASSEYQQGAEAFF. The CDR3 DNA reads TGCGCCAGCAGTGAGTATCAACAGGGGGCTGAAGCTTTCTTT.

This sequence joins TRBV7-9 and TRBJ1-4, with 8 bases aligning to TRBD1. CDR1 is SEHNR, CDR2 FQNEAQ, per germline (reference sequence). This CDR3 is built from 16 residues. After removal of 1 base from V and 0 bases from J, the junction contained 1 base not matched to a gene. The CDR3 loop is CASSLETGATNEKLFF. The CDR3 nucleotides read TGTGCCAGCAGCTTAGAGACAGGGGCAACTAATGAAAAACTGTTTTTT.

Remarks on this clone: At one end the junction does not follow the germline gene, possibly because of a read error. The chain recombines TRBV19 with TRBJ2-1; D unresolved. CDR3 length equals 14 residues. Germline V CDR1 and CDR2: LNHDA, SQIVND (reference sequence). The CDR3 region has the DNA TGTGCCGGTAGTCTGAGTAGCAGATACAATGAGCAGTTCTTC. It is translated as CAGSLSSRYNEQFF.

V is TRBV11-2 and J is TRBJ2-7; maybe TRBD2 (6 bases). The germline V gene has CDR1 SGHAT and CDR2 FQNNGV. The V gene lost 6 bases and the J gene lost 0 bases, with 15 bases spanning the gap. The CDR3 sequence is 15 residues long. The CDR3 DNA follows: TGTGCCAGCAGGACGGGGGTGGGGATCTCCTACGAGCAGTACTTC. This gives the protein CASRTGVGISYEQYF.

V gene TRBV4-1 combines with J gene TRBJ2-7; 10 nucleotides match TRBD2. The CDR3 sequence is 15 residues long. V gave up 6 bases and J gave up 4 bases; unmatched junction bases: 9. Germline V lookup: CDR1 MGHRA, CDR2 YSYEKL. CDR3 sequence (DNA): TGCGCCAGCAGTACCACTAGCGGGATTCAGTACGAGCAGTACTTC. This translates into CASSTTSGIQYEQYF.

In nucleotides, the CDR3 is TGCGCCAGCAGCTTGGCCCCCGGGACAGGGGGCAGGGAGACCCAGTACTTC. Residues: CASSLAPGTGGRETQYF. This chain links TRBV5-1 with TRBJ2-5; TRBD1 aligns across 12 bases. The V gene end was trimmed by 0 bases and the J gene end by 5 bases; junction bases not matched to a gene: 8. Germline V gene sequence: CDR1 SGHRS, CDR2 YFSETQ. This CDR3 region has 17 residues.

Comment on this clone: This CDR3 is also generated by other DNA sequences in the sample. The V gene is TRBV7-8, the J gene TRBJ1-1, with 7 bases that match TRBD1. The CDR3 consists of 15 residues. The junction had 11 bases not matched to a gene; V was cut back by 8 bases and J by 2 bases. Germline V CDR1 and CDR2: SGHVS, FQNEAQ. For the CDR3, the DNA is TGTGCCAGCGGCCTCAGGGGGGAGAGAAACACTGAAGCTTTCTTT. Residues: CASGLRGERNTEAFF.

The V gene is TRBV28, the J gene TRBJ1-2, with TRBD1 as a possible D gene (5 bases). Germline lookup yields CDR1 MDHEN and CDR2 SYDVKM. V gave up 7 bases and J gave up 5 bases, with 17 bases separating them. The CDR3 loop spans 14 amino acids. CDR3 bases: TGTGCCAGCATCCCTCCGGGGGGGGGTTATGGCTACACCTTC. It translates to CASIPPGGGYGYTF.

The rearrangement uses TRBV25-1 and TRBJ2-2, with a possible D match to TRBD2 (6 bases). This CDR3 is built from 17 residues. V shed 0 bases and J shed 2 bases, with 13 bases lying between them. Germline assignment: CDR1 MGHDK and CDR2 SYGVNS. This chain's CDR3 is CASSEYGGWGNTGELFF. CDR3 DNA sequence: TGTGCCAGCAGTGAATATGGAGGGTGGGGAAACACCGGGGAGCTGTTTTTT.

The CDR3 here is CASSYRGYSGNQPQHF. DNA of the CDR3: TGTGCCAGCAGCTACAGGGGCTATAGTGGCAATCAGCCCCAGCATTTT. The V call is TRBV27, the J call TRBJ1-5; 7 bases fit TRBD1. V shed 6 bases and J 2 bases; nucleotides not matched to a gene: 10. CDR1 and CDR2 from the germline V gene are MNHEY and SMNVEV (reference sequence). The CDR3 runs 16 residues.

The chain joins TRBV6-5 to TRBJ2-5, with 7 bases lining up with TRBD1. The last part of the DNA fits TRBJ2-7 better; the J call may be wrong. The CDR3 runs 15 residues. CDR1 is MNHEY, CDR2 SVGAGI, per germline. The CDR3 DNA reads as TGTGCCAGCAGTCGAATATCAGGGGGATGGTCCGAGCAGTACTTC. Protein product: CASSRISGGWSEQYF.

This clone has more than one count but fewer than ten. The CDR3 reads CASSIDGGDNNEQFF. The CDR3 DNA sequence: TGTGCCAGTAGTATAGATGGGGGGGACAACAATGAGCAGTTCTTC. The V and J genes are TRBV19 and TRBJ2-1, with D perhaps matching TRBD2 (7 bases). Germline loops: CDR1 LNHDA, CDR2 SQIVND (reference sequence). The CDR3 covers 15 residues. V was clipped by 0 bases and J by 5 bases, with 11 bases between them.

The chain joins TRBV27 to TRBJ2-7; 9 bases agree with TRBD1. Germline V gene data show CDR1 as MNHEY and CDR2 as SMNVEV (reference sequence). This CDR3 spans 15 amino acids. The trim removed 6 bases at V and 1 base at J, leaving 7 bases unmatched. For the CDR3, the DNA is TGTGCCAGCAGCCAGGGGGGGACAGGGTCCTACGAGCAGTACTTC. It yields the protein CASSQGGTGSYEQYF.

The genes are TRBV4-2 and TRBJ2-1; 7 nucleotides line up with TRBD2. The germline V gene has CDR1 LGHNA and CDR2 YNFKEQ. Unmatched junction bases numbered 5, after V lost 0 bases and J lost 0 bases. This CDR3 is 17 amino acids long. CDR3 in DNA: TGTGCCAGCAGCCAAGAACCAGCGGGGAGCTCCTACAATGAGCAGTTCTTC. It encodes CASSQEPAGSSYNEQFF.

The V call is TRBV5-1, the J call TRBJ2-3; the match to TRBD2 covers 8 bases. The CDR3 sequence is 15 residues long. Germline V CDR1 and CDR2: SGHRS, YFSETQ. The V and J ends lost 4 bases and 5 bases, in that order; junction bases with no gene match: 9. CDR3 nucleotide sequence: TGCGCCAGCAGCACCCTCGGGGGGGCCGTAGATACGCAGTATTTT. It encodes CASSTLGGAVDTQYF.

V is TRBV2 and J is TRBJ2-7, with a tentative D call TRBD2 (5 bases). In germline, CDR1 is SNHLY, CDR2 FYNNEI. The CDR3 extends over 14 amino acids. V lost 6 bases and J 2 bases, leaving 14 bases between the germline ends. The CDR3 DNA reads as TGTGCCAGCAGCGACCGACGGGAAACCTACGAGCAGTACTTC. Amino acids: CASSDRRETYEQYF.

This clone has only a few counts. DNA of the CDR3: TGCGCCAGCAGCCAGGGATTTGGAACCACTGAAGCTTTCTTT. Protein product: CASSQGFGTTEAFF. V is TRBV5-1 and J is TRBJ1-1; D is possibly TRBD1 (5 bases). Germline values: CDR1 SGHRS, CDR2 YFSETQ. V gave up 4 bases and J gave up 4 bases, with 14 bases separating them. This CDR3 has 14 residues.

The chain employs TRBV5-8 and TRBJ2-1, with 10 bases aligning to TRBD2. Per germline, CDR1 SGHTS and CDR2 YDEGEE. V lost 3 bases and J lost 3; bases outside the gene matches: 3. CDR3 size: 15 residues. Here the CDR3 DNA reads TGTGCCAGCAGCTCCCCTAGCGGGAGCTACAATGAGCAGTTCTTC. It translates to CASSSPSGSYNEQFF.

The gene calls are TRBV19 and TRBJ2-7; D gene ambiguous. Trimming removed 3 bases at V and 3 bases at J, with 12 bases between. Looked up from germline, CDR1 is LNHDA and CDR2 is SQIVND (reference sequence). This CDR3 is built from 14 residues. CDR3 sequence (DNA): TGTGCCAGTAGTATTCGGGTTTTTAGCTACGAGCAGTACTTC. Translated, it gives CASSIRVFSYEQYF. Full variable domain (outside the CDR3, taken from reference TRBV19 and TRBJ2-7): DGGITQSPKYLFRKEGQNVTLSCEQNLNHDAMYWYRQDPGQGLRLIYYSQIVNDFQKGDIAEGYSVSREKKESFPLTVTSAQKNPTAFYLCASSIRVFSYEQYFGPGTRLTVT.

This chain joins TRBV19 and TRBJ1-5; D remains unclear. The germline V gene has CDR1 LNHDA and CDR2 SQIVND (reference sequence). The CDR3 is made up of 14 amino acids. V lost 5 bases, J lost 0 bases, and 8 bases lay in between. The CDR3 protein is CASSENNSNQPQHF. The CDR3 nucleotides are TGTGCCAGTAGTGAAAACAATAGCAATCAGCCCCAGCATTTT.

The chain uses TRBV5-1 and TRBJ2-7; 8 positions agree with TRBD2. Germline V gene lookup returns CDR1 SGHRS and CDR2 YFSETQ. J was trimmed by 2 bases and V by 1 base; bases with no gene match: 11. There are 17 residues in the CDR3. DNA of the CDR3: TGCGCCAGCAGCTTGAACGGGAGGGGCTTCCCTCCCTACGAGCAGTACTTC. Encoded protein: CASSLNGRGFPPYEQYF.

The CDR3 nucleotides read TGTGCCAGCTCACCACGAACAAGACAGGCCCACACTGAAGCTTTCTTT. Protein: CASSPRTRQAHTEAFF. The V gene is TRBV18, the J gene TRBJ1-1; possible D gene TRBD1, 6 bases. V was clipped by 1 base and J by 3 bases, with 15 bases between them. The germline CDR1 and CDR2 sequences are KGHSH and LQKENI. This CDR3 contains 16 residues.

The chain uses TRBV7-3 and TRBJ2-3; no clear D. This CDR3 has 13 amino acids. From germline, CDR1 is SGHTA and CDR2 FQGTGA. V lost 0 bases, J lost 6 bases, and 7 bases lay in between. CDR3 residues: CASSLTATDTQYF. The CDR3 bases are TGTGCCAGCAGCTTAACAGCCACGGATACGCAGTATTTT. Looking up the rest from reference TRBV7-3 and TRBJ2-3 gives the full variable domain: GAGVSQTPSNKVTEKGKYVELRCDPISGHTALYWYRQSLGQGPEFLIYFQGTGAADDSGLPNDRFFAVRPEGSVSTLKIQRTERGDSAVYLCASSLTATDTQYFGPGTRLTVL.

The chain links TRBV5-4 to TRBJ2-7; 7 bases match TRBD1. This CDR3 is built from 15 residues. J lost 4 bases, V lost 3 bases, and 10 bases had no gene match. Germline V gene lookup returns CDR1 SGHNT and CDR2 YYREEE (reference sequence). The CDR3 reads CASSWPGTATYEQYF. The DNA for the CDR3 is TGTGCCAGCAGCTGGCCCGGGACAGCGACTTACGAGCAGTACTTC.

A single count supports this clone. The chain carries TRBV21-1 and TRBJ1-1; no check of the table's D call, TRBD1, against the DNA was made. TRBV21-1 counts as a pseudogene. This CDR3 has 18 residues. The CDR3 loop reads CASKKEPGVRVMNTGLFF. The CDR3 DNA reads TGTGCCAGCAAAAAGGAACCAGGGGTGCGGGTGATGAACACGGGCCTTTTCTTT.

The chain has TRBV28 and TRBJ1-5, with 11 bases lining up with TRBD1. The germline gives CDR1 MDHEN, CDR2 SYDVKM. The V and J ends lost 7 bases and 4 bases, in that order; junction bases with no gene match: 9. The CDR3 sequence is 16 residues long. The CDR3 is CASKKPGTGGNQPQHF. CDR3 nucleotide sequence: TGTGCCAGCAAAAAACCCGGGACAGGGGGTAATCAGCCCCAGCATTTT.